This T cell receptor (beta chain) comes out of a study of T cell repertoires in cytomegalovirus infection. Study background: TCR beta signatures that were public indicated CMV infection and matching HLA type. Study results and caveats: The study found HLA-C-restricted CMV-specific TCR beta clonotypes dominating the ex vivo response.

This clonotype was counted a single time. Its antigen is currently unknown. This CDR3 has 15 residues. V was pared by 1 base and J by 3 bases, with 10 bases between. Germline-derived CDR1 and CDR2 are MGHRA and YSYEKL. TCRdb re-called the reads through MiXCR, storing one row per CDR3 protein. Among 350,000 to 500,000 distinct CDR3 sequences, roughly 31% were seen once, and the ten largest hold roughly 13%. The sequence was obtained from a human donor in good health (CMV status not recorded). Some clones in this sample may be carry-over from other donors' samples. The specimen sequenced was PBMCs. The V call is TRBV4-1, the J call TRBJ1-5, with D unresolved. This CDR3 reads CASSQVPAYNQPQHF. CDR3 coding DNA: TGCGCCAGCAGCCAAGTCCCAGCCTACAATCAGCCCCAGCATTTT.